This T cell receptor beta chain derives from a study of T cell repertoires in cytomegalovirus infection. Study-level background: Recently identified HLA-C-restricted CMV epitopes were used, and well-studied HLA-B-restricted CMV epitopes were used as well. The public TCR beta signatures pointed to both CMV infection and matching HLA type.

Overall study results and limits: Across the ex vivo response, the dominant clonotypes were HLA-C-restricted CMV-specific TCR beta clonotypes. Adding up the frequency of public TCR beta families identified people who carried CMV plus the relevant HLA.

MiXCR was run by TCRdb on the reads, yielding one entry per CDR3 protein. This table has about 570,000 distinct CDR3 sequences, around 40% appearing once. As regards this clonotype: The antigen remains unidentified.

The germline V gene has CDR1 SGHRS and CDR2 YFSETQ. This CDR3 has 14 amino acids. Trimming at V came to 2 bases and at J to 2 bases, leaving 4 bases not matched to a gene. V and J are TRBV5-1 and TRBJ2-7; 7 bases are a match to TRBD1. The clonotype comes from a human donor in good health (CMV status not recorded). Some clones in this sample may be carry-over from other donors' samples. The sequences come from cultured PBMCs, collected from culture after CMV antigen stimulation. The CDR3 sequence: CASSFNDRAYEQYF. The CDR3 region has the DNA TGCGCCAGCAGCTTCAACGACAGGGCCTACGAGCAGTACTTC.